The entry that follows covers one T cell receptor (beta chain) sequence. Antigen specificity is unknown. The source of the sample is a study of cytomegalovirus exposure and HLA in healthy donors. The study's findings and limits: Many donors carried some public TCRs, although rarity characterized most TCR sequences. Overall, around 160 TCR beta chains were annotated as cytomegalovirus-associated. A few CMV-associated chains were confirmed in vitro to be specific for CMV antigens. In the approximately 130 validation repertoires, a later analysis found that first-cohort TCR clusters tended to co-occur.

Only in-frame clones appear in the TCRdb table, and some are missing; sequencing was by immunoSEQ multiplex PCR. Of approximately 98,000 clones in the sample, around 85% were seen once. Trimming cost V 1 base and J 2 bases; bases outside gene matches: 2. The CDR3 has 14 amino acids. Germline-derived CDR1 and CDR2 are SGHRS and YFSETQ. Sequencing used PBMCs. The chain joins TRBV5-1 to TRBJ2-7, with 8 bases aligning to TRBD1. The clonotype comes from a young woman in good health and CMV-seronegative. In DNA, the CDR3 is TGCGCCAGCAGCTTGTGGACAGGGACCTACGAGCAGTACTTC. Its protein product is CASSLWTGTYEQYF. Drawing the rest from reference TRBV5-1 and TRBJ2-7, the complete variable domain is KAGVTQTPRYLIKTRGQQVTLSCSPISGHRSVSWYQQTPGQGLQFLFEYFSETQRNKGNFPGRFSGRQFSNSRSEMNVSTLELGDSALYLCASSLWTGTYEQYFGPGTRLTVT.